The 24 T cell receptor beta chains listed next were all sequenced from one sample in a study of blood T cell repertoires in COVID-19. Profiling relied on immunoSEQ multiplex PCR, and the TCRdb table lists in-frame clones only, not all of them. The sample carries 75,000 to 80,000 clones, about 93% recorded once. The sample comprised peripheral blood. Receptors were obtained from a human donor in a cohort sampled during active COVID-19.

The chain joins TRBV9 to TRBJ2-6; 9 bases fit TRBD1. The CDR3 is made up of 17 amino acids. V shed 6 bases, J shed 1 base, and the junction held 8 bases outside the gene matches. Germline assignment: CDR1 SGDLS and CDR2 YYNGEE. Here the CDR3 DNA reads TGTGCCAGCACCCCGGGACAGGGCCTTTCTGGGGCCAACGTCCTGACTTTC. It encodes CASTPGQGLSGANVLTF.

The chain has TRBV15 and TRBJ1-5; D not resolved. CDR1 and CDR2 (germline): LNHNV, YYDKDF (reference sequence). The V gene lost 3 bases and the J gene lost 0 bases, with 12 bases spanning the gap. The CDR3 is made up of 16 amino acids. CDR3 sequence reads: CATSRAGEPSNQPQHF. The CDR3 nucleotides are TGTGCCACCAGCAGGGCCGGGGAGCCTAGCAATCAGCCCCAGCATTTT.

This sequence joins TRBV5-1 and TRBJ1-5; D possibly corresponds to TRBD1 (6 bases). Germline CDR1 is SGHRS and CDR2 is YFSETQ. The CDR3 runs 13 residues. Trimming removed 5 bases from V and 8 bases from J, with 14 bases in between. In DNA, the CDR3 is TGCGCCAGCAGGGACAGTCAACGAGAGCCCCAGCATTTT. It yields the protein CASRDSQREPQHF.

The rearrangement joins TRBV18 to TRBJ2-7, with D possibly matching TRBD1 (6 bases). Trimming removed 6 bases at V and 2 bases at J, with 17 bases between. Germline values: CDR1 KGHSH, CDR2 LQKENI. The CDR3 has 15 amino acids. The CDR3 DNA reads as TGTGCCAGCTCGGCAGGTAAAGGGGGAACCTACGAGCAGTACTTC. Translated: CASSAGKGGTYEQYF.

The chain joins TRBV10-3 to TRBJ1-2; TRBD1 might be the D (5 bases). The CDR3 is made up of 14 amino acids. The ends were cut back, 10 bases at V and 6 bases at J, with 21 bases in the middle. Germline CDR1 and CDR2: ENHRY and SYGVKD. CDR3 coding DNA: TGTGCCACCTTTCGAGGTGCAGGGCCCCATGGCTACACCTTC. Its translation is CATFRGAGPHGYTF.

Written as DNA, the CDR3 is TGTGCCAGCAGTAAGCGGGGCAACCAAGAGACCCAGTACTTC. Translation gives CASSKRGNQETQYF. This sequence joins TRBV27 and TRBJ2-5; 7 bases align to TRBD2. Trimming removed 5 bases from V and 0 bases from J; junction bases left unmatched: 3. CDR3 length: 14 residues. Germline V CDR1 and CDR2: MNHEY, SMNVEV (reference sequence).

The chain is built from TRBV12-5 and TRBJ2-5, with 12 bases aligning to TRBD2. V lost 4 bases to trimming and J lost 3 bases; unmatched junction nucleotides: 6. In germline, CDR1 is LGHNT, CDR2 FRNRAP. The CDR3 contains 16 residues. CDR3 bases: TGTGCTAGTGGTTCCGGACTAGCGGGAATCGAAGAGACCCAGTACTTC. Its protein is CASGSGLAGIEETQYF.

The chain has TRBV2 and TRBJ1-4; D may be TRBD1 (6 bases). CDR3 size: 14 residues. In germline, CDR1 is SNHLY, CDR2 FYNNEI. The V and J ends lost 6 bases and 8 bases respectively, with 16 bases between them. The CDR3 spells CASSLQGGGEKLFF. CDR3 DNA: TGTGCCAGCAGCTTACAGGGCGGCGGAGAAAAACTGTTTTTT. Full variable domain (missing parts from reference TRBV2 and TRBJ1-4): EPEVTQTPSHQVTQMGQEVILRCVPISNHLYFYWYRQILGQKVEFLVSFYNNEISEKSEIFDDQFSVERPDGSNFTLKIRSTKLEDSAMYFCASSLQGGGEKLFFGSGTQLSVL.

CDR3 region: CASTLAWGGGSGNTIYF. CDR3 nucleotides: TGTGCCAGCACACTTGCGTGGGGGGGCGGCTCTGGAAACACCATATATTTT. The chain combines TRBV3-1 (or the pseudogene TRBV3-2) with TRBJ1-3; a possible D gene is TRBD1 (6 bases). The germline V gene has CDR1 LGHDT and CDR2 YNNKEL (reference sequence). Trimming removed 7 bases from V and 0 bases from J, with 19 bases in between. The CDR3 has 17 amino acids.

The chain couples TRBV9 to TRBJ2-2; D may be TRBD2 (5 bases). The germline V and J ends were trimmed by 7 bases and 6 bases, with 19 bases remaining between them. CDR1 and CDR2 (germline): SGDLS, YYNGEE. There are 15 residues in the CDR3. CDR3 coding DNA: TGTGCCAGCGGGTATCCGGGGTCAAGGTCCGGGGAGCTGTTTTTT. As protein: CASGYPGSRSGELFF.

This chain connects TRBV7-9 to TRBJ1-2, with TRBD1 identical over 9 bases. CDR3 length: 15 residues. The germline V gene has CDR1 SEHNR and CDR2 FQNEAQ (reference sequence). V gave up 5 bases and J gave up 4 bases; unmatched junction bases: 8. CDR3 bases: TGTGCCAGCAGCCCTGGACAGGGGCTGATCTATGGCTACACCTTC. It encodes CASSPGQGLIYGYTF.

The chain has TRBV18 and TRBJ1-2; D gene ambiguous. The V end was cut by 3 bases, the J end by 2 bases, with 10 bases between. The CDR3 consists of 14 residues. In germline, CDR1 is KGHSH, CDR2 LQKENI. The CDR3 DNA follows: TGTGCCAGCTCACCCGCAGTGGCAAACTATGGCTACACCTTC. Protein product: CASSPAVANYGYTF.

The chain is built from TRBV5-1 and TRBJ2-5; 8 bases line up with TRBD1. The V gene's germline CDR1 is SGHRS and CDR2 YFSETQ. This CDR3 region has 16 residues. The V and J ends lost 0 bases and 5 bases, in that order; junction bases with no gene match: 9. CDR3 bases: TGCGCCAGCAGCTTGGCTGGGGCAGGGGGCGGCGAGACCCAGTACTTC. This sequence encodes CASSLAGAGGGETQYF.

This clone is a singleton in its sample. The V gene is TRBV6-5, the J gene TRBJ1-6, with 7 nucleotides matching TRBD1. CDR1 and CDR2 from the germline V gene are MNHEY and SVGAGI. V was clipped by 2 bases and J by 7 bases; unmatched bases: 8. This CDR3 has 16 residues. The CDR3 here is CASSYEQGMGNSPLHF. The CDR3 DNA reads as TGTGCCAGCAGTTACGAACAGGGGATGGGAAATTCACCCCTCCACTTT.

V usage is TRBV29-1 and J usage is TRBJ2-3, with a weak D call TRBD1 (5 bases). V was cut by 8 bases and J by 1 base, with 10 bases left in between. CDR3 size: 12 residues. Looked up from germline, CDR1 is SQVTM and CDR2 is ANQGSEA. The CDR3 nucleotides are TGCAGCCCGACGACAGGCACAGATACGCAGTATTTT. Its protein product is CSPTTGTDTQYF.

This clone was recorded only once. The chain recombines TRBV2 with TRBJ1-5, with 7 bases lining up with TRBD1. The CDR3 has 14 amino acids. V dropped 3 bases and J dropped 5; count of bases not matched to a gene: 4. Germline CDR1 is SNHLY and CDR2 is FYNNEI. CDR3 sequence: CASSDLGGYQPQHF. The DNA of the CDR3 is TGTGCCAGCAGTGATCTAGGGGGCTATCAGCCCCAGCATTTT.

The chain combines TRBV18 with TRBJ2-5, with TRBD2 matching over 7 bases. CDR3 length equals 15 residues. The germline CDR1 and CDR2 sequences are KGHSH and LQKENI. Trimming removed 0 bases from V and 3 bases from J; junction bases left unmatched: 4. The CDR3 DNA is TGTGCCAGCTCACCACCGAGCCTAGCGGAAGAGACCCAGTACTTC. Its protein is CASSPPSLAEETQYF.

The rearrangement uses TRBV4-1 and TRBJ2-2, with 16 positions matching TRBD2. From germline, CDR1 is MGHRA and CDR2 YSYEKL. The CDR3 sequence is 20 residues long. V gave up 4 bases and J gave up 6 bases; unmatched junction bases: 14. CDR3: CASSPIPGLAGGRIAGELFF. The CDR3 DNA sequence: TGCGCCAGCAGCCCGATTCCGGGACTAGCGGGGGGGCGGATTGCCGGGGAGCTGTTTTTT.

This clone was counted only a few times. The J gene is TRBJ2-2, the V gene TRBV7-2; perhaps TRBD1 as D (6 bases). V was cut by 5 bases and J by 5 bases, with 12 bases left in between. CDR1 and CDR2 from the germline V gene are SGHTA and FQGNSA. This CDR3 is 14 amino acids long. CDR3: CASSHGQITGELFF. CDR3 coding DNA: TGTGCCAGCAGCCACGGACAGATTACCGGGGAGCTGTTTTTT. Full variable domain (outside the CDR3, taken from reference TRBV7-2 and TRBJ2-2): GAGVSQSPSNKVTEKGKDVELRCDPISGHTALYWYRQSLGQGLEFLIYFQGNSAPDKSGLPSDRFSAERTGGSVSTLTIQRTQQEDSAVYLCASSHGQITGELFFGEGSRLTVL.

The gene calls are TRBV6-6 and TRBJ2-7, with TRBD2 matching 8 bases. Germline V gives CDR1 MNHNY, CDR2 SVGAGI (reference sequence). This CDR3 region has 15 residues. V shed 6 bases and J 1 base; nucleotides not matched to a gene: 8. CDR3 in DNA: TGTGCCAGCAGGGCCCTCGGGGGGGTATCCTACGAGCAGTACTTC. Its translation is CASRALGGVSYEQYF.

V usage is TRBV6-2 or TRBV6-3 and J usage is TRBJ1-5; D is unresolved. CDR1 and CDR2 from the germline V gene are MNHEY and SVGEGT. Trimming stripped 2 bases from V and 2 bases from J, with 7 bases between. The CDR3 extends over 14 amino acids. CDR3 sequence (DNA): TGTGCCAGCAGTTACCCCCGGGGCAATCAGCCCCAGCATTTT. Translating gives CASSYPRGNQPQHF.

The CDR3 is CASSYSQGGATQYF. CDR3 coding DNA: TGTGCCAGCAGTTACTCCCAGGGTGGCGCTACGCAGTATTTT. The V and J genes are TRBV6-2 or TRBV6-3 and TRBJ2-3; D is possibly TRBD1 (5 bases). CDR1 is MNHEY, CDR2 SVGEGT, per germline. The CDR3 is made up of 14 amino acids. Trimming shortened V by 0 bases and J by 8 bases, and 12 bases separated the two germline ends.

The chain uses TRBV6-5 and TRBJ1-1, with a tentative D call TRBD1 (6 bases). V was trimmed by 6 bases and J by 10 bases, leaving 12 bases between them. The CDR3 has 11 residues. Germline V gene sequence: CDR1 MNHEY, CDR2 SVGAGI. CDR3 loop: CASSHRGGAFF. For the CDR3, the DNA is TGTGCCAGCAGCCATAGGGGGGGAGCTTTCTTT.

V usage is TRBV10-1 and J usage is TRBJ2-1, with D tentatively TRBD1 (5 bases). The CDR3 runs 12 residues. The V gene's germline CDR1 is WNHNN and CDR2 SYGVQD (reference sequence). The germline V and J ends were trimmed by 5 bases and 6 bases, with 8 bases remaining between them. CDR3 coding DNA: TGCGCCAGCAGTCCAGGGCCCAATGAGCAGTTCTTC. It specifies CASSPGPNEQFF.